This paragraph reports one T cell receptor beta chain. Its antigen remains unknown. The V gene's germline CDR1 is SGDLS and CDR2 YYNGEE. This CDR3 region has 15 residues. A second PCR, run for 7 to 11 cycles, used a sample-barcoded 5' primer plus a J-beta primer mix. A single record per CDR3 protein comes from TCRdb applying MiXCR to the 5' RACE reads. The table lists 650,000 to 900,000 distinct CDR3 sequences, 60% to 80% of them singletons. The data derive from a study of blood T cells in healthy people across ages. Whole-study findings and limits: The study lacked donor CMV status, which possibly confounded expanded clonotype changes. Diversity of TCR beta per million T cells declined in a roughly linear way with age.

The sequence came from a man aged 30-40 years in good health. Material: blood. This sequence joins TRBV9 and TRBJ2-4, with D perhaps given as TRBD1 or TRBD2 (6 bases each). The J call is uncertain, as TRBJ2-5 better fits the DNA end. The CDR3 DNA follows: TGTGCCAGCAGCCAATGGGGGGCGGGCCAAGAGACCCAGTACTTC. Translation gives CASSQWGAGQETQYF.